This TCR beta chain was captured in a study of beta chain features in type 1 diabetes. Across the study: Age, gender, cell numbers and subset yield matched between patients and controls.

Reverse transcription of all isolated RNA meant that expressed TCRB transcripts were sequenced. Samples of naive, central memory and regulatory T cells yielded a mean of about 3.7 million reads. The data were produced by immunoSEQ multiplex PCR, yet TCRdb's version contains in-frame clones alone and is incomplete. The sample contains some 200,000 clones, approximately 16% of which appear only once. In germline, CDR1 is MGHRA, CDR2 YSYEKL. V shed 4 bases and J shed 0 bases, with 10 bases lying between them. This CDR3 region has 15 residues. The study, taken as a whole, reports: When Type 1 diabetes patients were examined, their TCRB CDR3s proved moderately but significantly shorter in all four CD4+ subsets. The study found that naive, central memory and Treg TCRB repertoires appeared more similar in patients than in healthy donors.

For this clone: The antigen remains unidentified.

The specimen sequenced was naive CD4+ T cells from blood. V is TRBV4-1 and J is TRBJ2-1; D gene ambiguous. The source of this sequence is a man aged 25 to 40 with type 1 diabetes. CDR3 sequence reads: CASSPSWSSYNEQFF. CDR3 nucleotides: TGCGCCAGCAGCCCGTCCTGGAGCTCCTACAATGAGCAGTTCTTC.